This T cell receptor beta chain was identified during a study of beta chain features in type 1 diabetes (dated by TCRdb to the late 2010s). Some background on the complete study: Mean age, gender distribution, total cell number and subset yield did not differ between patients and healthy donors. A total of 100 million to 140 million sorted cells were examined across all samples, and the number of cells per subset was strongly correlated with RNA yield. The study compared the TCRB repertoires of sorted circulating CD4+ T cell subsets in recently diagnosed type 1 diabetes patients with those in matched healthy donors. Regulatory and stem cell-like memory subsets were obtained from only 8 patients and roughly 8 healthy donors, while naive and central memory subsets were obtained from all 30 or so donors. Study-level results and caveats: Because cDNA was sequenced instead of genomic DNA, highly expressing activated cells could be over-represented, though the groups showed no difference in activation or CD3 levels. The naive, central memory and regulatory TCRB repertoires appeared to resemble one another more closely among patients than among healthy donors. Patients with type 1 diabetes made fewer insertions and deleted more nucleotides at VDJ recombination sites, implying thymic rearrangement abnormalities. Shorter templates might have been favored by PCR, but patient and control samples were amplified and corrected together, so both groups would have been affected equally by any skew. HLA sub-analyses involved small numbers of individuals, so any influence of HLA type on TCRB rearrangement remained unresolved. Type 1 diabetes patients showed a moderate but significant shortening of TCRB CDR3 length in all four CD4+ subsets.

Remarks on this clone: Its cognate antigen has yet to be identified. No qualities accompany the bases; no much larger clone lies one base away.

From the cysteine up to the phenylalanine, the CDR3 has a length of 15 residues. Only CDR3 DNA is held: 45 bases, read in frame from base 1. CDR1 SQVTM and CDR2 ANQGSEA are derived from the germline V gene. Trimming at the junction amounts to 0 bases on V and 2 bases on J, and the germline ends lie 14 bases apart. Each donor gave one peripheral blood draw, averaging approximately 120 mL, which was collected into heparinised tubes. Naive, central memory, regulatory and stem cell-like memory CD4+ T cells were sorted on a BD FACSAria II using a panel including CD45RO, CCR7, CD25, CD127, CD95 and CD27. All sorted populations exceeded 95% purity. Right away, PBMCs were isolated by Lymphoprep density gradient centrifugation and were stained directly, with no culture step. So that batch effects would be minimized, each experiment stained and sorted samples in pairs, pairing one healthy donor with one patient.

The entire isolated RNA was reverse transcribed using the High Capacity cDNA Reverse Transcription Kit, and thus expressed TCRB transcripts were sequenced. Deep immunoSEQ sequencing was performed on naive, central memory and regulatory T cell samples, with an average of about 3.57 million total reads per sample. After sorted cells were lysed in RLT buffer, RNA was extracted with DNase-treated RNeasy Micro or Mini kits, with the choice depending on cell number. To prevent cross-contamination, every cell subset was processed on its own, while patient and healthy donor samples were processed together. Using the immunoSEQ multiplex PCR, TCRB sequences were amplified from cDNA into 87-bp fragments spanning the CDR3 region. Amplicons were sequenced on the Illumina HiSeq platform. The original pipeline was this. PCR bias was corrected computationally using synthetic template baselines, and reads within Hamming distance 2 were collapsed, with unmergeable singletons discarded. Reads were aligned against IMGT to assign V, D and J genes, CDR3 length and insertions or deletions at six rearrangement sites. Within each subset, clonotype counts were normalized to sorted cell number, and only after that were true diversity and Gini coefficients computed with the tcR R package. Repertoire sharing was quantified using the overlap coefficient calculated on TCRB nucleotide sequences. Out-of-frame TCRB sequences from naive cells were analyzed to stand in for the pre-selection repertoire. What TCRdb holds here is the immuneACCESS table cut down to in-frame rearrangements. Part of the clones is not present; checked against another copy, under half of the missing clones reflect an unresolved V gene, and the others are unexplained. The V and J calls and clone size were taken over from that table, and D and trimming were inferred from the DNA. In all, the sample holds hundreds of thousands of clones, and about an eighth of those were seen once. Approximately 0.045% of the sample is held by the ten biggest clonotypes.

The sequence was obtained from a young woman in good health. Specimen: naive CD4+ T cells from blood. The cell subset or site label corresponds to: true naive CD4+ T cells. This chain joins TRBV29-1 to TRBJ2-7; TRBD1 is perhaps the D gene, given 5 matching bases. In nucleotide form, the sequence is TGCAGCGTTGAAGATCCCAGGGCTAATACCTACGAGCAGTACTTC. Its protein product is CSVEDPRANTYEQYF.